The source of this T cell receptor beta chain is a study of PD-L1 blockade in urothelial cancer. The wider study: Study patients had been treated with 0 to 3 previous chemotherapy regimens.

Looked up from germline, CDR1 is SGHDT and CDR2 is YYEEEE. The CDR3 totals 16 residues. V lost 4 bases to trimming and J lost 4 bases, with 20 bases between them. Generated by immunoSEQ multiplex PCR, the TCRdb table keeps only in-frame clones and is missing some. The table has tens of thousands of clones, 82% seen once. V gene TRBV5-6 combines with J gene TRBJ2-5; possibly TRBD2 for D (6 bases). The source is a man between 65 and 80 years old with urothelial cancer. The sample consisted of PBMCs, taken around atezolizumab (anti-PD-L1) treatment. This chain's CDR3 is CASSPHGGSRIETQYF. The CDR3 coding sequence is TGTGCCAGCAGCCCCCACGGAGGGTCACGTATAGAGACCCAGTACTTC.